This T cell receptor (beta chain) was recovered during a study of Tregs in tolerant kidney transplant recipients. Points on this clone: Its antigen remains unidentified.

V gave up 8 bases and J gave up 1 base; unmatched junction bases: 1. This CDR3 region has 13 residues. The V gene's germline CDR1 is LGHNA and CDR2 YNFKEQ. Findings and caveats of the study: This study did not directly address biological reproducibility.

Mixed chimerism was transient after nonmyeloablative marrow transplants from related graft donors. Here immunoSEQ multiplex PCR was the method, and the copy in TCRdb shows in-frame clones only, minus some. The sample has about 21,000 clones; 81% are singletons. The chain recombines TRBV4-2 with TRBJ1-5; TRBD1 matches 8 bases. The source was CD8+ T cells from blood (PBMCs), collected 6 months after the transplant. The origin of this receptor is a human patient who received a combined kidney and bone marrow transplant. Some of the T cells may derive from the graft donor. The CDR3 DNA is TGTGCCAGCGGACAGGGCAGCAATCAGCCCCAGCATTTT. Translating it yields CASGQGSNQPQHF.